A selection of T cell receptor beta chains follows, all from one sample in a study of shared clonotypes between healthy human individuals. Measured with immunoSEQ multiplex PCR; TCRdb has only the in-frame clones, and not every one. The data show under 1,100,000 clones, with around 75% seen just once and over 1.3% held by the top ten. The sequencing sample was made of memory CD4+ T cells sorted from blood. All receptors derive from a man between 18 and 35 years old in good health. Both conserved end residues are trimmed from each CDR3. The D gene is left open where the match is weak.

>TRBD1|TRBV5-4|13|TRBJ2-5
ASSLEGTDKETQY
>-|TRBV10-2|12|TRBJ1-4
ASSEQVLGEKLF
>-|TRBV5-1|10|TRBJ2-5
ASTWQEETQY
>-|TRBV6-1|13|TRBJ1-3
ASTRGRSSGNTIY
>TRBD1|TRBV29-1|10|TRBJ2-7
SALGQSYEQY
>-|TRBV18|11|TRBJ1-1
ASSEGRNTEAF
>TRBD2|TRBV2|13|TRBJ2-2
ASRTSGSRGGELF
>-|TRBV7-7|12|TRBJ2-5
ASSLGGGQETQY
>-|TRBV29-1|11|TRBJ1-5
SVGSNSNQPQH
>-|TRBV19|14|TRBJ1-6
ASRRTASSYNSPLH
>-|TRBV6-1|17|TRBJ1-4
ASSEFLTGAGGTNEKLF
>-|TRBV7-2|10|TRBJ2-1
ASSFPLTEQF
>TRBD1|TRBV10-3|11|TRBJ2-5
AIRRQGQETQY
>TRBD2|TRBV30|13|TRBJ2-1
AWSLGTSGSNEQF
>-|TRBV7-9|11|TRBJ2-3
ASSRQGTDTQY
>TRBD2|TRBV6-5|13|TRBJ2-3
ASSSPGTSGHTQY
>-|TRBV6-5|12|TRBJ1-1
ASSPSRGGTEAF
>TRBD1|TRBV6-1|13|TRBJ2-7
ASSEVGTGSYEQY
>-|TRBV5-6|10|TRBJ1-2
ASKSVGYGYT
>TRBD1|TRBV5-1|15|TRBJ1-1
ASSLSVSGTGATEAF
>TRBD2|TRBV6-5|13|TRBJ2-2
ASTSTSGNTGELF
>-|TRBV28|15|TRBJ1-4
ASSSQWASGANEKLF
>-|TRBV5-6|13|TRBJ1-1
ASSLRTASLGEAF
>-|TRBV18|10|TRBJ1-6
ASSPPNSPLH
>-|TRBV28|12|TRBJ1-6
ASVFSSYNSPLH
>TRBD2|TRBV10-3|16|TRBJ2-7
AISEPLGTSGRSYEQY
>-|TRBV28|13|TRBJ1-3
ASSFRGGAGNTIY
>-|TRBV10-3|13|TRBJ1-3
AIRGGGYSGNTIY
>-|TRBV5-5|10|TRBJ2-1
ASSLNVNEQF
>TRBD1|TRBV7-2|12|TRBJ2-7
ASSPGQGALEQY
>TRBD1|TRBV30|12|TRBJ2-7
AWSRGTGVDEQY
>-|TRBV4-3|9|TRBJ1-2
ASSQGRGYT
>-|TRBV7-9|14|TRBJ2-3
ASSLAGTTSTDTQY
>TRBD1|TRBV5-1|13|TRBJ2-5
ASSPGQGARETQY
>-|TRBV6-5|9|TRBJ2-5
ASTRRETQY
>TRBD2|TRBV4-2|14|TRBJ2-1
ASSLTSESSYNEQF
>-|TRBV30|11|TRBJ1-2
AWSVIGDLGYT
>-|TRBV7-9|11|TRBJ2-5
ASSLAGPETQY
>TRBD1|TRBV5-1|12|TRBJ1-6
ASSLQGAESPLH
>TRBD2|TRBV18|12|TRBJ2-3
ASSPLAGVDTQY
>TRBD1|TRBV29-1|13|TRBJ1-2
SVGGQRISNYGYT
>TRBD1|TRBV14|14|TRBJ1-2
ASSQRTGSFAWGYT